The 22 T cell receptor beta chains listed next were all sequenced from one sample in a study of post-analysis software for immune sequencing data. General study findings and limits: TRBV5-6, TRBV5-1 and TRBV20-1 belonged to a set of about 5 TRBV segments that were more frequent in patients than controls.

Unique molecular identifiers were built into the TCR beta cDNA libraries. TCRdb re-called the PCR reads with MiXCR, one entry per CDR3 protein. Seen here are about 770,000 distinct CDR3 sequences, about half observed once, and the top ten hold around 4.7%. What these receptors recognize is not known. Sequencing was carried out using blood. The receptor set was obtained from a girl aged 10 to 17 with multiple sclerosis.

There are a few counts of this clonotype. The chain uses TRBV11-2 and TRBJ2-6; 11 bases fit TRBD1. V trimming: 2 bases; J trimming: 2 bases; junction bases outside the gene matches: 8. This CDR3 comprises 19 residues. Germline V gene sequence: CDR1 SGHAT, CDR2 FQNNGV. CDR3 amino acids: CASSLRPGQGVAGANVLTF. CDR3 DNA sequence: TGTGCCAGCAGCTTAAGGCCGGGACAGGGGGTCGCTGGGGCCAACGTCCTGACTTTC.

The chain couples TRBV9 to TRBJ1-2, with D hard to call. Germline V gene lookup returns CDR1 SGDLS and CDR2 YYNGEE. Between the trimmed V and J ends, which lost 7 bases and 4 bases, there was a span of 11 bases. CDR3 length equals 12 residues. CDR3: CASGGSFYGYTF. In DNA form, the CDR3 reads TGTGCCAGCGGAGGGTCGTTCTATGGCTACACCTTC.

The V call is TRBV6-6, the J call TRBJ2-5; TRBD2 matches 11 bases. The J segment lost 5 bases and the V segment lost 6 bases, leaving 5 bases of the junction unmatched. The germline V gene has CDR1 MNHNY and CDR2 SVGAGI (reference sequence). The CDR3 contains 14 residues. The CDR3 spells CASRSSGRTETQYF. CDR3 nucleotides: TGTGCCAGCAGGTCTAGCGGGAGGACTGAGACCCAGTACTTC.

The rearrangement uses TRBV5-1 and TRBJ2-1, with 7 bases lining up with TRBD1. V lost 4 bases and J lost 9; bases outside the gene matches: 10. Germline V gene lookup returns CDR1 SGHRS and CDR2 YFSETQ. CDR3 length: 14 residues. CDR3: CASSPGQSYPEQFF. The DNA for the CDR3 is TGCGCCAGCAGCCCGGGACAGAGCTACCCTGAGCAGTTCTTC.

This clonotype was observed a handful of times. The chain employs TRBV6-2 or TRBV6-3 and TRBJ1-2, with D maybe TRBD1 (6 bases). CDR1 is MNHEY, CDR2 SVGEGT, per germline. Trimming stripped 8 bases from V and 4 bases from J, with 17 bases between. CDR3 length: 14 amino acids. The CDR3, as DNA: TGTGCCAGCCGCGATTCAGGGGACTCCTATGGCTACACCTTC. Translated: CASRDSGDSYGYTF.

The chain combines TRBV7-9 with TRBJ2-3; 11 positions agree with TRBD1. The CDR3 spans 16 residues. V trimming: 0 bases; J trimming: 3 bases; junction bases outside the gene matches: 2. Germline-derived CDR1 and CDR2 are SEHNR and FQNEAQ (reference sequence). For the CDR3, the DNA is TGTGCCAGCAGCTTAGCGGGACAGGGGGAGACAGATACGCAGTATTTT. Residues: CASSLAGQGETDTQYF.

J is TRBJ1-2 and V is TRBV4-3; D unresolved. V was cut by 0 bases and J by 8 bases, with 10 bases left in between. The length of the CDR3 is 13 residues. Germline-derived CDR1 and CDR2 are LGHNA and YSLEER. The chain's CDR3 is CASSQEGLAGYTF. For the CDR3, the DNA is TGCGCCAGCAGCCAAGAGGGGTTGGCGGGCTACACCTTC.

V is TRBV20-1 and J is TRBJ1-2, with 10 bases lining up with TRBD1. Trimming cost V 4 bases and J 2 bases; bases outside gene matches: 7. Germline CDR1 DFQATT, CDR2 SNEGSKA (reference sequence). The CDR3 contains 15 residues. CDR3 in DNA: TGCAGTGCTACAATATCGGGACAGGGGAACTATGGCTACACCTTC. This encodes CSATISGQGNYGYTF.

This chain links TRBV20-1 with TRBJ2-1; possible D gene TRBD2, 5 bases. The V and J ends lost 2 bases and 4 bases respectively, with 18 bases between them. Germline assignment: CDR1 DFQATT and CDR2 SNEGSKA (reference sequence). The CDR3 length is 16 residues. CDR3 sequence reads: CSARPWELEGYNEQFF. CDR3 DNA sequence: TGCAGTGCTAGACCATGGGAGCTAGAAGGTTACAATGAGCAGTTCTTC.

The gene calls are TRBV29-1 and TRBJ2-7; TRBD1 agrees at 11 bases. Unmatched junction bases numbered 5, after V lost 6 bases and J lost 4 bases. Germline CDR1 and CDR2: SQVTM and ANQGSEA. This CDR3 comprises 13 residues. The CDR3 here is CSVLGQGAYEQYF. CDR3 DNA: TGCAGCGTCCTCGGACAGGGGGCTTACGAGCAGTACTTC.

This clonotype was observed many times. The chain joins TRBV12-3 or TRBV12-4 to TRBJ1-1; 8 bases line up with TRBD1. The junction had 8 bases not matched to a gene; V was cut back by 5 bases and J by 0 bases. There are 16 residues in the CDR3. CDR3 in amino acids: CASSLRQGPMNTEAFF. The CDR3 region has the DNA TGTGCCAGCAGTCTCCGACAGGGGCCCATGAACACTGAAGCTTTCTTT.

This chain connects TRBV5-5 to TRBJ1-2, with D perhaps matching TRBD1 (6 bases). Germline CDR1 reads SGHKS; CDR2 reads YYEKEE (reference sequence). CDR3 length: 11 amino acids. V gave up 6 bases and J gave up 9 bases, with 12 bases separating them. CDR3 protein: CASTQDSRYTF. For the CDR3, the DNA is TGTGCCAGCACCCAGGACAGTCGCTACACCTTC.

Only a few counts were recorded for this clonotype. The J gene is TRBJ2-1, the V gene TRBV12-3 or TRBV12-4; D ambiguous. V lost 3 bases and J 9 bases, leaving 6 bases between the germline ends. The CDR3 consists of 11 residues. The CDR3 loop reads CASSLWGEQFF. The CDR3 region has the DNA TGTGCCAGCAGTTTGTGGGGTGAGCAGTTCTTC.

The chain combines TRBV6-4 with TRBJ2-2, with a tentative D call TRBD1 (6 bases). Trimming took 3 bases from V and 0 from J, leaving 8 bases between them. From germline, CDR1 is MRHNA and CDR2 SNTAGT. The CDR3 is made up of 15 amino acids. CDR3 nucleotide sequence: TGTGCCAGCAGTGAAGAGGGGGCGAACACCGGGGAGCTGTTTTTT. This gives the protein CASSEEGANTGELFF.

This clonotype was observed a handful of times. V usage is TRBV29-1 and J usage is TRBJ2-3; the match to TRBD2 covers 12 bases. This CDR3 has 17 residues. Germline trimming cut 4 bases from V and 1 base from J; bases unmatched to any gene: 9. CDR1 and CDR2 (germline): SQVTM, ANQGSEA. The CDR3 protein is CSVGVTSGRSGTDTQYF. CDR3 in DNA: TGCAGCGTTGGCGTTACTAGCGGGAGGTCTGGCACAGATACGCAGTATTTT.

Written as DNA, the CDR3 is TGTGCCAGCAGCGTCCCAGCGGGAGTGCGCAATGAGCAGTTCTTC. Translation gives CASSVPAGVRNEQFF. The rearrangement joins TRBV7-8 to TRBJ2-1, with 8 bases fitting TRBD2. Germline CDR1 SGHVS, CDR2 FQNEAQ. The CDR3 has 15 amino acids. The V gene end was trimmed by 5 bases and the J gene end by 6 bases; junction bases not matched to a gene: 9.

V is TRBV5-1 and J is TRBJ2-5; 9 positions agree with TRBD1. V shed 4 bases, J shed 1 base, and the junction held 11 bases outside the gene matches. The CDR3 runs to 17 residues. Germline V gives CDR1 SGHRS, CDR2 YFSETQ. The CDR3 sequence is CASSDVIPGQGQETQYF. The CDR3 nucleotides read TGCGCCAGCAGCGATGTCATTCCGGGACAGGGCCAAGAGACCCAGTACTTC.

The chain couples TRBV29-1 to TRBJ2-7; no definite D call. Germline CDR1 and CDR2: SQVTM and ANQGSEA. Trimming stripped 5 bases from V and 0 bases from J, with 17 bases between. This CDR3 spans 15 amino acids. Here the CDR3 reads CSVPGYPTNSYEQYF. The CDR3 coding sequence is TGCAGCGTTCCGGGTTACCCTACTAACTCCTACGAGCAGTACTTC.

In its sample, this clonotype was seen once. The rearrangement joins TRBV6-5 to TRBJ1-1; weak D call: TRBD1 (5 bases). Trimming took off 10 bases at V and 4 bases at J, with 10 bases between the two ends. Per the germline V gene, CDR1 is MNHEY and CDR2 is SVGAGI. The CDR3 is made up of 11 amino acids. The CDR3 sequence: CAIGGGTEAFF. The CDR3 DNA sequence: TGTGCCATCGGGGGGGGCACTGAAGCTTTCTTT.

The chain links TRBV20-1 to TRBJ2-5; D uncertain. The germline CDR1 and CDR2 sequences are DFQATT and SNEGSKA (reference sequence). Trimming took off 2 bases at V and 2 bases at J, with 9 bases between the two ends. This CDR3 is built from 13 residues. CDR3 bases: TGCAGTGCTAGACCCGGAAGGCAAGAGACCCAGTACTTC. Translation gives CSARPGRQETQYF.

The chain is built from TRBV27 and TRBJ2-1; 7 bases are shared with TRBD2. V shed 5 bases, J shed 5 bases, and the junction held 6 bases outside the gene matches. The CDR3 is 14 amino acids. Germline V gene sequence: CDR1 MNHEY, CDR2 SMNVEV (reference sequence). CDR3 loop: CASSVSGLHNEQFF. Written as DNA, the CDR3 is TGTGCCAGCAGTGTTAGCGGGCTCCACAATGAGCAGTTCTTC.

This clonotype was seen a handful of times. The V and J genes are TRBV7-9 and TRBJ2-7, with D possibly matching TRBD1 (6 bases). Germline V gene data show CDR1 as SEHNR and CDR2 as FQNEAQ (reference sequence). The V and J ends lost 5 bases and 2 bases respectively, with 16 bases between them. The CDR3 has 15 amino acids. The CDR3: CASSPTGSVTYEQYF. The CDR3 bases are TGTGCCAGCAGCCCGACAGGTTCCGTTACCTACGAGCAGTACTTC.